Presented here are 25 T cell receptor beta chains from one specimen sequenced in a study of T cells after yellow fever vaccination. TCRdb used MiXCR to reprocess the 5' RACE reads, holding one entry per CDR3 protein. The sample shows roughly 160,000 distinct CDR3 sequences, 7% to 10% of them seen only once. The specimen comprised CD8+ T cells sorted from PBMCs, sampled 45 days after the yellow fever booster vaccination. The receptors were sampled from a man aged 18 to 30 who received the YFV17D yellow fever vaccine.

The chain couples TRBV2 to TRBJ2-5; 11 nucleotides align to TRBD2. With 7 bases clipped from V and 5 bases from J, the junction kept 6 bases outside the gene matches. This CDR3 has 14 residues. Looked up from germline, CDR1 is SNHLY and CDR2 is FYNNEI. The CDR3 reads CASTTSGDGETQYF. The DNA for the CDR3 is TGTGCCAGCACGACTAGCGGGGATGGGGAGACCCAGTACTTC.

This clonotype was counted at least ten times. The chain uses TRBV5-6 and TRBJ1-1; possible D gene TRBD1, 6 bases. CDR3 length: 14 amino acids. Germline V gene sequence: CDR1 SGHDT, CDR2 YYEEEE. Trimming took 0 bases from V and 4 from J, leaving 10 bases between them. The CDR3: CASSLGGAGTEAFF. CDR3 nucleotide sequence: TGTGCCAGCAGCTTGGGGGGGGCCGGCACTGAAGCTTTCTTT.

The chain joins TRBV7-8 to TRBJ2-2; 7 bases line up with TRBD1. Germline V gene lookup returns CDR1 SGHVS and CDR2 FQNEAQ. The junction had 6 bases not matched to a gene; V was cut back by 2 bases and J by 6 bases. This CDR3 is 15 amino acids long. In DNA, the CDR3 is TGTGCCAGCAGCTTATGGCAGGGGGTCGCCGGGGAGCTGTTTTTT. This codes for CASSLWQGVAGELFF.

This clonotype was observed many times. The chain couples TRBV5-1 to TRBJ2-1, with TRBD1 matching over 7 bases. The CDR3 covers 13 residues. Unmatched junction bases numbered 1, after V lost 2 bases and J lost 5 bases. Germline CDR1 reads SGHRS; CDR2 reads YFSETQ. The CDR3 spells CASSLTGDNEQFF. The CDR3 DNA reads as TGCGCCAGCAGCTTAACAGGGGACAATGAGCAGTTCTTC.

This clonotype was seen a handful of times. The genes are TRBV4-1 and TRBJ2-2; D possibly matches TRBD1 or TRBD2 (6 bases each). The CDR3 contains 15 residues. Germline CDR1 reads MGHRA; CDR2 reads YSYEKL. Trimming pared 3 bases from V and 4 bases from J, leaving 12 bases between. The CDR3 loop reads CASSHWGAGTGELFF. CDR3 bases: TGCGCCAGCAGCCATTGGGGGGCGGGCACCGGGGAGCTGTTTTTT.

The CDR3 is CASSLEGRPLSGANVLTF. The CDR3 DNA is TGTGCCAGCAGCTTAGAGGGCCGTCCCCTCTCTGGGGCCAACGTCCTGACTTTC. This chain uses TRBV7-6 with TRBJ2-6; D not resolved. Trimming cost V 1 base and J 0 bases, with 13 bases left between them. Germline V gene lookup returns CDR1 SGHVS and CDR2 FNYEAQ. This CDR3 region has 18 residues.

This clonotype has just a few counts. The rearrangement uses TRBV27 and TRBJ2-1; 12 bases line up with TRBD2. Looked up from germline, CDR1 is MNHEY and CDR2 is SMNVEV (reference sequence). The CDR3 consists of 16 residues. V gave up 6 bases and J gave up 10 bases; unmatched junction bases: 13. CDR3 in amino acids: CASSPLLAGGPEEQFF. In nucleotides, the CDR3 is TGTGCCAGCAGCCCATTACTAGCGGGGGGACCCGAGGAGCAGTTCTTC.

This clonotype appeared a few times. This rearrangement joins TRBV4-1 to TRBJ2-7; 10 bases align to TRBD1. The CDR3 runs 15 residues. CDR1 and CDR2 (germline): MGHRA, YSYEKL. J was trimmed by 3 bases and V by 3 bases; bases with no gene match: 5. The CDR3 region has the DNA TGCGCCAGCAGCCACCGGGACAGGGGCAACTACGAGCAGTACTTC. It yields the protein CASSHRDRGNYEQYF.

J is TRBJ2-2 and V is TRBV6-2 or TRBV6-3; D is unresolved. The CDR3 contains 14 residues. With 7 bases removed from V and 0 bases from J, the gap between germline ends came to 9 bases. Germline CDR1 reads MNHEY; CDR2 reads SVGEGT. CDR3: CASTLVANTGELFF. The DNA for the CDR3 is TGTGCCAGCACGCTAGTGGCGAACACCGGGGAGCTGTTTTTT.

This rearrangement joins TRBV19 to TRBJ1-2; 8 bases are shared with TRBD1. Unmatched junction bases numbered 16, after V lost 8 bases and J lost 8 bases. Per germline, CDR1 LNHDA and CDR2 SQIVND (reference sequence). The CDR3 covers 15 residues. The CDR3 DNA reads as TGTGCCAGTCGGGCGACAGGGGTCCCCCAACGGGGCTACACCTTC. Its protein product is CASRATGVPQRGYTF.

This clonotype was observed a handful of times. This chain uses TRBV19 with TRBJ1-5; D is ambiguous. This CDR3 has 13 residues. CDR1 LNHDA and CDR2 SQIVND come from the germline V gene (reference sequence). V was shortened by 5 bases and J by 4 bases, with 9 bases between the two germline ends. The DNA for the CDR3 is TGTGCCAGTAGTGTATGGGTTAATCAGCCCCAGCATTTT. Translated: CASSVWVNQPQHF.

Ten or more counts support this clonotype. The chain is built from TRBV6-1 and TRBJ2-6; tentatively, D is TRBD1 (6 bases). Germline V CDR1 and CDR2: MNHNS, SASEGT. The CDR3 has 16 amino acids. The ends were cut back, 7 bases at V and 0 bases at J, with 13 bases in the middle. The CDR3 DNA sequence: TGTGCCAGCAAGGCAGGGGTCGGCTCTGGGGCCAACGTCCTGACTTTC. Protein: CASKAGVGSGANVLTF.

The CDR3 sequence: CASSSRDSFRTGELFF. The CDR3 DNA follows: TGCGCCAGCAGCTCACGCGACAGTTTCCGCACCGGGGAGCTGTTTTTT. This sequence joins TRBV4-1 and TRBJ2-2; TRBD1 is a possible D gene (5 bases). The CDR3 contains 16 residues. Per germline, CDR1 MGHRA and CDR2 YSYEKL. V was cut by 5 bases and J by 4 bases, with 17 bases left in between.

This chain links TRBV4-1 with TRBJ2-1; no firm D call. V dropped 0 bases and J dropped 10 bases, with 13 bases sitting between them. The germline CDR1 and CDR2 sequences are MGHRA and YSYEKL. The CDR3 covers 14 residues. CDR3: CASSQDRSQSEQFF. The CDR3 DNA reads as TGCGCCAGCAGCCAAGACAGGAGCCAATCCGAGCAGTTCTTC.

Ten or more counts support this clonotype. This chain connects TRBV4-3 to TRBJ2-7, with D possibly TRBD1 on 5 matching bases. The CDR3 length is 15 residues. The V gene's germline CDR1 is LGHNA and CDR2 YSLEER. V lost 0 bases, J lost 4 bases, and 13 bases lay in between. CDR3 bases: TGCGCCAGCAGCCAAGATCCAGATAGGGGTTACGAGCAGTACTTC. As protein: CASSQDPDRGYEQYF.

The chain carries TRBV28 and TRBJ2-3; D gene uncertain. V dropped 5 bases and J dropped 0 bases, with 15 bases sitting between them. The CDR3 covers 16 residues. Germline assignment: CDR1 MDHEN and CDR2 SYDVKM. In DNA, the CDR3 is TGTGCCAGCAGTCCCCCCCCACGAATAAGCACAGATACGCAGTATTTT. Residues: CASSPPPRISTDTQYF.

This clonotype was seen more than once but under ten times. The chain carries TRBV7-9 and TRBJ1-2, with D hard to call. The length of the CDR3 is 11 residues. The germline gives CDR1 SEHNR, CDR2 FQNEAQ (reference sequence). Trimming took off 1 base at V and 8 bases at J, with 5 bases between the two ends. This CDR3 reads CASSLVGGYTF. The CDR3 region has the DNA TGTGCCAGCAGCTTAGTAGGCGGCTACACCTTC.

This clonotype was seen ten or more times. The CDR3 coding sequence is TGCGCCAGCAGCCAAGACCCAGGGGTGGTTGAAGCTTTCTTT. Translated, it gives CASSQDPGVVEAFF. The chain has TRBV4-1 and TRBJ1-1; D might be TRBD1 (6 bases). Germline V gives CDR1 MGHRA, CDR2 YSYEKL. The CDR3 is 14 residues long. The ends were cut back, 0 bases at V and 7 bases at J, with 12 bases in the middle.

This chain joins TRBV4-1 and TRBJ2-1; possibly TRBD1 for D (6 bases). This CDR3 spans 14 amino acids. Germline V lookup: CDR1 MGHRA, CDR2 YSYEKL. Trimming took off 4 bases at V and 6 bases at J, with 13 bases between the two ends. CDR3 in DNA: TGCGCCAGCAGCCCACAACAGGGACCCAATGAGCAGTTCTTC. Amino acid sequence: CASSPQQGPNEQFF.

This clonotype occurred a few times. The chain has TRBV7-9 and TRBJ2-3; D is undetermined. Germline CDR1 and CDR2: SEHNR and FQNEAQ (reference sequence). V was shortened by 5 bases and J by 5 bases, with 8 bases between the two germline ends. The CDR3 has 12 amino acids. The CDR3 here is CASSRMGDTQYF. The CDR3 nucleotides are TGTGCCAGCAGCAGGATGGGAGATACGCAGTATTTT.

This chain links TRBV5-6 with TRBJ1-6, with TRBD1 matching 7 bases. Germline CDR1 and CDR2: SGHDT and YYEEEE. CDR3 length: 14 residues. V lost 4 bases and J lost 5; bases outside the gene matches: 3. CDR3 sequence reads: CASSPTGNNSPLHF. CDR3 nucleotides: TGTGCCAGCAGCCCGACAGGGAATAATTCACCCCTCCACTTT.

This clonotype was seen a few times. The chain employs TRBV21-1 and TRBJ2-7; no check of the table's D call, TRBD1, against the DNA was made. TRBV21-1 is a documented pseudogene. CDR3 length: 16 amino acids. The chain's CDR3 is CASSTKGGTGWSEQYV. The CDR3 DNA reads TGTGCCAGCAGCACCAAAGGGGGGACAGGGTGGAGCGAGCAGTACGTC.

This chain joins TRBV19 and TRBJ1-1; D is unresolved. This CDR3 spans 11 amino acids. V lost 8 bases to trimming and J lost 4 bases, with 8 bases between them. CDR1 LNHDA and CDR2 SQIVND come from the germline V gene (reference sequence). The CDR3 DNA is TGTGCCAGTGGATTTACCACTGAAGCTTTCTTT. It specifies CASGFTTEAFF.

This clonotype was seen more than once but under ten times. The chain uses TRBV7-9 and TRBJ1-4; TRBD1 agrees at 10 bases. This CDR3 has 16 amino acids. Per the germline V gene, CDR1 is SEHNR and CDR2 is FQNEAQ (reference sequence). J lost 6 bases, V lost 0 bases, and 4 bases had no gene match. This CDR3 is CASSLAAGTGDEKLFF. The CDR3 DNA is TGTGCCAGCAGCTTAGCCGCCGGGACAGGGGATGAAAAACTGTTTTTT.

In this sample, this clonotype turned up many times. J is TRBJ2-6 and V is TRBV4-3; no reliable D call. The CDR3 is made up of 16 amino acids. The germline V and J ends were trimmed by 4 bases and 0 bases, with 10 bases remaining between them. Germline CDR1 is LGHNA and CDR2 is YSLEER. DNA for the CDR3: TGCGCCAGCAGCCCTTACGGTGTCTCTGGGGCCAACGTCCTGACTTTC. Protein product: CASSPYGVSGANVLTF.